Sequencing of this TCR beta chain was carried out in a study of TIL therapy for anti-PD-1-resistant metastatic lung cancer. Sequencing used immunoSEQ v3. TCRdb's table, derived via immunoSEQ multiplex PCR, lists solely in-frame clones and lacks some. The profile shows around 45,000 clones, approximately 70% of them singletons. Trimming shortened V by 5 bases and J by 14 bases, and 20 bases separated the two germline ends. From germline, CDR1 is SGHTA and CDR2 FQGNSA. The CDR3 contains 13 residues. Time point of the sample: pre-treatment sample, taken before nivolumab and TIL therapy. Tumor tissue came from excised metastases, mostly pleural nodules or supraclavicular lymph nodes.

Specimen: tumor tissue, collected at baseline. The clonotype comes from a person aged 25-85 years with non-small cell lung cancer. The chain couples TRBV7-2 to TRBJ2-3; D is possibly TRBD1 (5 bases). The CDR3 DNA sequence: TGTGCCAGCAGCGGAACGGCGGACACCCGACCGTATTTT. Translation gives CASSGTADTRPYF.